Given below is one T cell receptor (beta chain) in context. This record belongs to a study of T cell changes during pregnancy in multiple sclerosis. In germline, CDR1 is MNHEY, CDR2 SVGAGI. V was pared by 9 bases and J by 7 bases, with 12 bases of the junction left unmatched. There are 15 residues in the CDR3. Assay: immunoSEQ multiplex PCR; the TCRdb copy retains only in-frame clones and omits some. The sample holds under 35,000 clones; roughly 89% are singletons and the top ten take under 0.75%. The clonotype was recovered from a female donor in good health, enrolled as a control in a pregnancy study. Sequenced material: CD4+ T cells from peripheral blood mononuclear cells, taken in the third trimester of pregnancy. The chain joins TRBV6-5 to TRBJ1-6; TRBD1 agrees at 7 bases. The CDR3 DNA follows: TGTGCCAGTTCTCGCCGACAGGGTGAGAATTCACCCCTCCACTTT. Residues: CASSRRQGENSPLHF.